The 15 T cell receptor beta chains in this list originate from one sample, sequenced in a study of shared clonotypes between healthy human individuals. Measured with immunoSEQ multiplex PCR; TCRdb has only the in-frame clones, and not every one. The sample yields about 480,000 clones, about 75% seen once. Specimen: PBMCs. The receptors originated from a woman between 35 and 50 years old in good health. Some clones in this sample may be carry-over from other donors' samples.

The V and J genes are TRBV27 and TRBJ1-2, with D possibly TRBD1 on 6 matching bases. Trimming shortened V by 0 bases and J by 3 bases, and 14 bases separated the two germline ends. The CDR3 spans 16 residues. In germline, CDR1 is MNHEY, CDR2 SMNVEV (reference sequence). The DNA for the CDR3 is TGTGCCAGCAGTTTATCATATGCGGCAGGGGACTATGGCTACACCTTC. It specifies CASSLSYAAGDYGYTF.

The chain is built from TRBV18 and TRBJ2-4; TRBD1 matches 7 bases. The CDR3 length is 14 residues. Germline assignment: CDR1 KGHSH and CDR2 LQKENI. The V and J ends lost 3 bases and 4 bases, in that order; junction bases with no gene match: 3. The CDR3 is CASSPRQGKNIQYF. The CDR3 region has the DNA TGTGCCAGCTCACCGCGACAGGGAAAAAACATTCAGTACTTC.

This clone came up a few times. This rearrangement joins TRBV5-4 to TRBJ2-2; 8 bases are shared with TRBD2. The CDR3 is 17 residues long. Germline trimming cut 5 bases from V and 0 bases from J; bases unmatched to any gene: 9. Germline CDR1 and CDR2: SGHNT and YYREEE (reference sequence). In DNA, the CDR3 is TGTGCCAGCAGAGCGGGGGTAGGGGGAGCGAACACCGGGGAGCTGTTTTTT. Translation: CASRAGVGGANTGELFF.

The chain uses TRBV27 and TRBJ1-6; D uncertain. The CDR3 spans 13 residues. Germline V gene sequence: CDR1 MNHEY, CDR2 SMNVEV (reference sequence). Trimming pared 4 bases from V and 6 bases from J, leaving 7 bases between. Written as DNA, the CDR3 is TGTGCCAGCAGTTGGGCAAGTAATTCACCCCTCCACTTT. This sequence encodes CASSWASNSPLHF.

As concerns this clone: This same CDR3 is encoded by further DNA sequences in the sample. The chain is built from TRBV29-1 and TRBJ2-5; 7 bases are shared with TRBD2. The CDR3 is made up of 11 amino acids. J gave up 4 bases and V 7 bases, and 3 bases lay outside the gene matches. Germline CDR1 SQVTM, CDR2 ANQGSEA. CDR3 sequence reads: CSGGEGETQYF. The CDR3 nucleotides are TGCAGCGGGGGGGAGGGAGAGACCCAGTACTTC.

At least ten counts were recorded for this clone. The genes are TRBV9 and TRBJ2-3; 11 positions match TRBD2. The germline V gene encodes CDR1 SGDLS and CDR2 YYNGEE. The J segment lost 0 bases and the V segment lost 3 bases, leaving 3 bases of the junction unmatched. The CDR3 covers 16 residues. The CDR3 nucleotides are TGTGCCAGCAGCGAGGGACTAGCGGTTAGCACAGATACGCAGTATTTT. Protein sequence: CASSEGLAVSTDTQYF.

The genes are TRBV18 and TRBJ2-4; weak D call: TRBD2 (5 bases). V lost 0 bases, J lost 6 bases, and 9 bases lay in between. The CDR3 runs 14 residues. Per germline, CDR1 KGHSH and CDR2 LQKENI. The DNA for the CDR3 is TGTGCCAGCTCACCACCGGGGAGCGCAAACATTCAGTACTTC. Its protein is CASSPPGSANIQYF.

About this clone: Other nucleotide sequences in the sample specify the same CDR3. The chain has TRBV27 and TRBJ2-1; no reliable D call. This CDR3 region has 13 residues. Germline loops: CDR1 MNHEY, CDR2 SMNVEV (reference sequence). The V and J ends lost 0 bases and 7 bases respectively, with 7 bases between them. The CDR3: CASSLSRGNEQFF. The CDR3 nucleotides are TGTGCCAGCAGTTTATCGCGTGGTAATGAGCAGTTCTTC.

The CDR3: CASSSLSQRRSMGTQYF. The CDR3 region has the DNA TGTGCCAGCAGCTCGTTGAGCCAAAGAAGATCGATGGGGACCCAGTACTTC. This chain uses TRBV7-8 with TRBJ2-5; D is ambiguous. Per germline, CDR1 SGHVS and CDR2 FQNEAQ. CDR3 length: 17 amino acids. V shed 4 bases and J shed 7 bases, with 25 bases lying between them.

This clone was found once. J is TRBJ2-1 and V is TRBV14; D is perhaps TRBD2 (6 bases). The germline V gene encodes CDR1 SGHDN and CDR2 FVKESK. Trimming took off 8 bases at V and 4 bases at J, with 12 bases between the two ends. This CDR3 has 13 residues. The CDR3 sequence is CASSRLVYNEQFF. DNA of the CDR3: TGTGCCAGCTCCAGACTAGTTTACAATGAGCAGTTCTTC.

The chain is built from TRBV7-2 and TRBJ1-2; 9 nucleotides agree with TRBD1. Germline CDR1 and CDR2: SGHTA and FQGNSA. The ends lost 5 bases at V and 8 bases at J; junction bases unmatched: 9. The CDR3 is 14 amino acids. The CDR3 nucleotides read TGTGCCAGCAGCCGGGGACAGGGAGTTAAAGGCTACACCTTC. Translating gives CASSRGQGVKGYTF.

This CDR3 reads CAISASGGLGEKLFF. The CDR3 bases are TGTGCCATCAGTGCCAGCGGGGGGTTGGGTGAAAAACTGTTTTTT. The chain couples TRBV10-3 to TRBJ1-4; a weak D match, TRBD1 (5 bases). V was shortened by 4 bases and J by 7 bases, with 16 bases between the two germline ends. CDR3 length: 15 amino acids. CDR1 is ENHRY, CDR2 SYGVKD, per germline.

The chain has TRBV11-2 and TRBJ2-7, with TRBD2 identical over 11 bases. CDR3 length equals 15 residues. The V segment lost 1 base and the J segment 4 bases; nucleotides outside the gene matches: 3. Germline loops: CDR1 SGHAT, CDR2 FQNNGV. This CDR3 reads CASSLARTSGYEQYF. CDR3 bases: TGTGCCAGCAGCTTAGCCCGGACTAGCGGGTACGAGCAGTACTTC.

With respect to this clone: The junction differs from germline at one of its ends, possibly a read error. V is TRBV7-7 and J is TRBJ2-5, with D perhaps TRBD2 (6 bases). The CDR3 covers 12 residues. Germline V gene data show CDR1 as SSHAT and CDR2 as FNYEAQ (reference sequence). CDR3 region: CASSSSGETQYF. The CDR3, as DNA: TGTGCTAGCAGCTCAAGCGGGGAGACCCAGTACTTC. The full variable domain, in which reference TRBV7-7 and TRBJ2-5 provide the parts outside the CDR3, is GAGVSQSPRYKVTKRGQDVTLRCDPISSHATLYWYQQALGQGPEFLTYFNYEAQPDKSGLPSDRFSAERPEGSISTLTIQRTEQRDSAMYRCASSSSGETQYFGPGTRLLVL.

This CDR3 reads CAWSRGLRDEQYF. DNA for the CDR3: TGTGCCTGGAGTCGGGGGCTTCGGGACGAGCAGTACTTC. The rearrangement joins TRBV30 to TRBJ2-7, with D perhaps TRBD1 or TRBD2 (6 bases each). Germline CDR1 GTSNPN, CDR2 SVGIG (reference sequence). Trimming stripped 2 bases from V and 5 bases from J, with 13 bases between. The CDR3 length is 13 residues.